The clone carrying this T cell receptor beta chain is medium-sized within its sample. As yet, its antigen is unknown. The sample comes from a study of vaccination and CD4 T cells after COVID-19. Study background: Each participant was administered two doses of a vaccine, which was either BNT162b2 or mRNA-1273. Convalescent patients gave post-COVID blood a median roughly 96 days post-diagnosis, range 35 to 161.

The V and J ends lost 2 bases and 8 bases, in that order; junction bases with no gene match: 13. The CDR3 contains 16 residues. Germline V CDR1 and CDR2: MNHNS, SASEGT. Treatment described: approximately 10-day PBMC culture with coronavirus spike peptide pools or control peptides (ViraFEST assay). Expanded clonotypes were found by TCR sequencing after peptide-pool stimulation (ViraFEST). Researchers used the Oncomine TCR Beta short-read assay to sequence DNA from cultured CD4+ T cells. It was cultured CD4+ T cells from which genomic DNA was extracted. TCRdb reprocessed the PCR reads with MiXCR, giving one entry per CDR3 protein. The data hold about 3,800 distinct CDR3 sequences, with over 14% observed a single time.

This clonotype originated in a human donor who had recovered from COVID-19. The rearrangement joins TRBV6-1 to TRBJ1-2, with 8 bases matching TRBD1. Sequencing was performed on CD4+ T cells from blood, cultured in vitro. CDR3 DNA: TGTGCCAGCAGTGAAACGATGGCCAGGGGGCGAGAAGGCTACACCTTC. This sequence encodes CASSETMARGREGYTF.